This entry describes one T cell receptor beta chain. In terms of age and location, participants ranged from roughly 18 to 90 years and lived in 24 US areas. This specimen belongs to a study of blood T cell repertoires in COVID-19. In the study overall: Samples taken during acute and convalescent COVID-19 were collected in the United States, Italy and Spain. The cDNA or gDNA used as material had been derived from T cells, B-cell-depleted T cells, or PBMCs.

Original processing methods: Reference gene primer amplification in the assay estimated nucleated cell counts. The data were produced by immunoSEQ multiplex PCR, yet TCRdb's version contains in-frame clones alone and is incomplete. For V, J and clone size, that table is used; D and trimming come from the DNA. Of some 150,000 clones listed, over 75% are singletons. Germline CDR1 LGHDT, CDR2 YNNKEL (reference sequence). The CDR3 covers 14 residues. The V gene lost 0 bases and the J gene lost 7 bases, with 12 bases spanning the gap. The specimen sequenced was PBMCs or T cells enriched from blood (not recorded which). The source of this sequence is a woman aged 25 to 39 with acute COVID-19. V is TRBV3-1 (or the pseudogene TRBV3-2) and J is TRBJ1-2; no clear D. The chain's CDR3 is CASSQDPVGGGYTF. The CDR3 bases are TGTGCCAGCAGCCAAGATCCAGTTGGTGGTGGCTACACCTTC.